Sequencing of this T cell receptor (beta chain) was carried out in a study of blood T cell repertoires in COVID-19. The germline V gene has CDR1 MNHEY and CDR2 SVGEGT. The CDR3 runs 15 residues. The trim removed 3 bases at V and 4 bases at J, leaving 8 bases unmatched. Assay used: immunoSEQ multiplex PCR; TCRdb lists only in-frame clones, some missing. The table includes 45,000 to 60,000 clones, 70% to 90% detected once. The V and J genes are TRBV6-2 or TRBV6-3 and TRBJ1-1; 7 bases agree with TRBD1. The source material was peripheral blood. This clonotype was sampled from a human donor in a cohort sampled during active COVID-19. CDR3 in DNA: TGTGCCAGCAGTTATCGAACAGGGGTGGGCACTGAAGCTTTCTTT. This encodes CASSYRTGVGTEAFF.